This passage covers 29 T cell receptor beta chains from one sample sequenced in a study of T cell changes during pregnancy in multiple sclerosis. The table came from immunoSEQ multiplex PCR; TCRdb's copy has only in-frame clones and leaves some out. The repertoire consists of tens of thousands of clones, with around 95% occurring once and the leading ten covering about 4%. This specimen was CD8+ T cells from peripheral blood mononuclear cells, taken after pregnancy. Receptor source: a female donor with multiple sclerosis, enrolled in a pregnancy study.

This CDR3 reads CASTRRRGTNEKLFF. The CDR3 DNA sequence: TGTGCCAGCACCCGCCGGAGGGGTACTAATGAAAAACTGTTTTTT. The genes are TRBV21-1 and TRBJ1-4. TRBV21-1 is a pseudogene segment. The CDR3 spans 15 residues.

The V gene is TRBV25-1, the J gene TRBJ1-1; D is undetermined. This CDR3 is built from 14 residues. The germline V and J ends were trimmed by 7 bases and 1 base, with 13 bases remaining between them. Germline lookup yields CDR1 MGHDK and CDR2 SYGVNS. The CDR3 sequence: CASTRGSWNTEAFF. The CDR3 region has the DNA TGTGCCAGCACACGAGGGAGTTGGAACACTGAAGCTTTCTTT.

The rearrangement uses TRBV6-4 and TRBJ2-1; 9 nucleotides match TRBD2. The CDR3 spans 16 residues. V gave up 5 bases and J gave up 0 bases; unmatched junction bases: 5. Germline CDR1 is MRHNA and CDR2 is SNTAGT. The CDR3 spells CASSPSGAFSYNEQFF. CDR3 DNA sequence: TGTGCCAGCAGTCCTAGCGGGGCTTTCTCCTACAATGAGCAGTTCTTC.

This clone was seen a single time. The V gene is TRBV7-8, the J gene TRBJ1-1; possibly TRBD1 for D (6 bases). V was shortened by 1 base and J by 6 bases, with 15 bases between the two germline ends. The germline CDR1 and CDR2 sequences are SGHVS and FQNEAQ. The CDR3 contains 15 residues. The CDR3 is CASSLDPGDIPEAFF. The CDR3 DNA follows: TGTGCCAGCAGCTTAGACCCCGGGGACATACCTGAAGCTTTCTTT.

This rearrangement joins TRBV27 to TRBJ1-5; D might be TRBD1 (5 bases). The CDR3 sequence is 15 residues long. V was clipped by 5 bases and J by 2 bases, with 13 bases between them. Germline CDR1 is MNHEY and CDR2 is SMNVEV (reference sequence). The CDR3, as DNA: TGTGCCAGCAGTCCGGGCCCGGGGGGCAATCAGCCCCAGCATTTT. It codes for CASSPGPGGNQPQHF.

DNA of the CDR3: TGTGCCAGCAGTTTATCCGTGTACCTAGCGGGAGAGTTCTTC. Translated: CASSLSVYLAGEFF. The J gene is TRBJ2-1, the V gene TRBV27, with 10 bases lining up with TRBD2. This CDR3 is 14 amino acids long. The germline V gene encodes CDR1 MNHEY and CDR2 SMNVEV (reference sequence). The V gene end was trimmed by 0 bases and the J gene end by 14 bases; junction bases not matched to a gene: 7.

V usage is TRBV28 and J usage is TRBJ1-5; a possible D gene is TRBD1 (5 bases). Germline V gene lookup returns CDR1 MDHEN and CDR2 SYDVKM. The CDR3 runs 16 residues. Deletions cut 7 bases from V and 7 bases from J, with 23 bases between. The CDR3 sequence is CASTFNRGNLYQPQHF. CDR3 nucleotides: TGTGCCAGCACTTTCAATAGGGGTAATTTGTACCAGCCCCAGCATTTT.

This chain joins TRBV27 and TRBJ2-1, with 8 bases matching TRBD2. The CDR3 extends over 17 amino acids. Germline trimming cut 2 bases from V and 2 bases from J; bases unmatched to any gene: 8. CDR1 and CDR2 from the germline V gene are MNHEY and SMNVEV (reference sequence). As DNA, the CDR3 is TGTGCCAGCAGTTTAGAAAAAGCGGGGGCACCCTACAATGAGCAGTTCTTC. This sequence encodes CASSLEKAGAPYNEQFF.

The chain carries TRBV5-6 and TRBJ2-6; 7 bases agree with TRBD1. The trim removed 6 bases at V and 0 bases at J, leaving 6 bases unmatched. The CDR3 consists of 16 residues. Germline CDR1 and CDR2: SGHDT and YYEEEE. CDR3 nucleotide sequence: TGTGCCAGCACGGGACAGCCAGTCTCTGGGGCCAACGTCCTGACTTTC. This sequence encodes CASTGQPVSGANVLTF.

The CDR3 bases are TGTGCCAGCAGCTTTGTGAGAAACTCCTACAATGAGCAGTTCTTC. This gives the protein CASSFVRNSYNEQFF. The chain uses TRBV13 and TRBJ2-1; D is undetermined. V was shortened by 3 bases and J by 0 bases, with 9 bases between the two germline ends. CDR3 length: 15 residues. Looked up from germline, CDR1 is PRHDT and CDR2 is FYEKMQ (reference sequence).

The chain is built from TRBV9 and TRBJ1-3; unclear D gene. Germline V gene sequence: CDR1 SGDLS, CDR2 YYNGEE. CDR3 length: 10 amino acids. Trimming took 3 bases from V and 8 from J, leaving 3 bases between them. The CDR3 nucleotides read TGTGCCAGCAGCGGAGACACCATATATTTT. Protein product: CASSGDTIYF.

This chain joins TRBV27 and TRBJ2-1; 8 bases are shared with TRBD2. The germline CDR1 and CDR2 sequences are MNHEY and SMNVEV (reference sequence). This CDR3 is 13 amino acids long. Trimming cost V 9 bases and J 4 bases; bases outside gene matches: 5. As DNA, the CDR3 is TGTGCCAGTAGAGGGACTAGTTACAATGAGCAGTTCTTC. The encoded protein is CASRGTSYNEQFF.

The rearrangement links TRBV19 to TRBJ2-7; 7 bases line up with TRBD2. The CDR3 consists of 16 residues. V was clipped by 5 bases and J by 5 bases; unmatched bases: 15. Germline CDR1 LNHDA, CDR2 SQIVND (reference sequence). The CDR3 DNA reads as TGTGCCAGTAGTGCGGGGGATATCCCCTACTTAGACGAGCAGTACTTC. This encodes CASSAGDIPYLDEQYF.

V usage is TRBV7-6 and J usage is TRBJ1-5; D possibly corresponds to TRBD1 (5 bases). V lost 5 bases, J lost 2 bases, and 10 bases lay in between. This CDR3 spans 14 amino acids. The germline V gene has CDR1 SGHVS and CDR2 FNYEAQ. The CDR3 bases are TGTGCCAGCAGCCTAGGACAAGGCAATCAGCCCCAGCATTTT. Its protein is CASSLGQGNQPQHF.

The chain recombines TRBV4-3 with TRBJ1-3, with D unresolved. Germline CDR1 LGHNA, CDR2 YSLEER. The CDR3 is 13 residues long. V was cut by 0 bases and J by 4 bases, with 4 bases left in between. CDR3 in amino acids: CASSQDMGNTIYF. The CDR3 DNA follows: TGCGCCAGCAGCCAAGACATGGGAAACACCATATATTTT.

This clone showed up just once. One end of the junction fails to match germline, which may point to a read error. The chain has TRBV7-9 and TRBJ1-6; D gene unclear. CDR1 SEHNR and CDR2 FQNEAQ come from the germline V gene (reference sequence). CDR3 length: 12 residues. Written as DNA, the CDR3 is TGTGCCAGCAGCTTGGGTGACTCTTACCGCGGGTTT. Residues: CASSLGDSYRGF. Drawing the rest from reference TRBV7-9 and TRBJ1-6, the complete variable domain is DTGVSQNPRHKITKRGQNVTFRCDPISEHNRLYWYRQTLGQGPEFLTYFQNEAQLEKSRLLSDRFSAERPKGSFSTLEIQRTEQGDSAMYLCASSLGDSYRGFGNGTRLTVT.

The chain uses TRBV27 and TRBJ2-3; 8 bases are a match to TRBD2. The CDR3 is made up of 12 amino acids. CDR1 and CDR2 (germline): MNHEY, SMNVEV (reference sequence). Germline trimming cut 9 bases from V and 1 base from J; bases unmatched to any gene: 0. The CDR3 sequence: CASSGGTDTQYF. CDR3 DNA sequence: TGTGCCAGTAGCGGGGGCACAGATACGCAGTATTTT.

As DNA, the CDR3 is TGTGCCAGCTTCCCGGGACAGGGGTTTTACGAGCAGTACTTC. Residues: CASFPGQGFYEQYF. The chain combines TRBV2 with TRBJ2-7; 10 bases line up with TRBD1. Germline CDR1 is SNHLY and CDR2 is FYNNEI. CDR3 length: 14 residues. J lost 4 bases, V lost 8 bases, and 8 bases had no gene match.

The chain is built from TRBV27 and TRBJ2-2; 9 bases are a match to TRBD2. The CDR3 length is 18 residues. The V segment lost 4 bases and the J segment 1 base; nucleotides outside the gene matches: 10. Germline V gene sequence: CDR1 MNHEY, CDR2 SMNVEV (reference sequence). The CDR3 DNA is TGTGCCAGCAGTTCCCAGGACTTAGCGGGGGTGAACACCGGGGAGCTGTTTTTT. Translating it yields CASSSQDLAGVNTGELFF.

The chain links TRBV11-3 to TRBJ2-7, with 10 nucleotides matching TRBD1. CDR1 is SGHNT, CDR2 YENEEA, per germline. There are 17 residues in the CDR3. The V and J ends lost 1 base and 3 bases, in that order; junction bases with no gene match: 9. As DNA, the CDR3 is TGTGCCAGCAGCTTAGGGACCGGGACAGGGGAGGACTACGAGCAGTACTTC. Translating gives CASSLGTGTGEDYEQYF.

The chain is built from TRBV19 and TRBJ2-5; D is uncertain. The germline V gene encodes CDR1 LNHDA and CDR2 SQIVND (reference sequence). This CDR3 spans 14 amino acids. V lost 1 base, J lost 1 base, and 7 bases lay in between. The CDR3 sequence: CASSIALSQETQYF. The CDR3 coding sequence is TGTGCCAGTAGTATAGCGCTAAGCCAAGAGACCCAGTACTTC.

The CDR3 nucleotides are TGTGCCAGCAGGTCCGTCGGGACAGGGTACGAAAAACTGTTTTTT. Its protein is CASRSVGTGYEKLFF. J is TRBJ1-4 and V is TRBV11-2; 9 bases are a match to TRBD1. V shed 6 bases and J 8 bases; nucleotides not matched to a gene: 10. CDR3 length equals 15 residues. CDR1 and CDR2 from the germline V gene are SGHAT and FQNNGV.

The rearrangement uses TRBV7-9 and TRBJ1-1; TRBD1 might be the D (5 bases). Per germline, CDR1 SEHNR and CDR2 FQNEAQ (reference sequence). With 5 bases removed from V and 3 bases from J, the gap between germline ends came to 16 bases. The CDR3 is 15 amino acids. The CDR3 is CASSPGWGEYTEAFF. CDR3 sequence (DNA): TGTGCCAGCAGCCCGGGGTGGGGGGAATACACTGAAGCTTTCTTT.

This chain joins TRBV4-3 and TRBJ2-3; no clear D gene. The CDR3 contains 14 residues. V lost 0 bases to trimming and J lost 1 base, with 5 bases between them. Germline CDR1 reads LGHNA; CDR2 reads YSLEER. This CDR3 reads CASSQEGGTDTQYF. The CDR3 coding sequence is TGCGCCAGCAGCCAAGAGGGCGGCACAGATACGCAGTATTTT.

V and J are TRBV4-1 and TRBJ1-1; TRBD1 agrees at 7 bases. This CDR3 has 12 amino acids. Losses at the gene ends were 3 bases for V and 7 bases for J; bases not matched to a gene: 2. Germline CDR1 is MGHRA and CDR2 is YSYEKL. CDR3 nucleotides: TGCGCCAGCAGCCAGGGACAGCTTGAAGCTTTCTTT. It specifies CASSQGQLEAFF.

The gene calls are TRBV9 and TRBJ1-2; D perhaps matches TRBD1 (5 bases). V lost 6 bases and J 4 bases, leaving 7 bases between the germline ends. This CDR3 is 11 amino acids long. Looked up from germline, CDR1 is SGDLS and CDR2 is YYNGEE. Here the CDR3 reads CASKGSYGYTF. In DNA form, the CDR3 reads TGTGCCAGCAAGGGGTCCTATGGCTACACCTTC.

This chain uses TRBV27 with TRBJ2-7, with TRBD1 identical over 7 bases. CDR3 length equals 14 residues. With 6 bases clipped from V and 6 bases from J, the junction kept 11 bases outside the gene matches. Germline V gene sequence: CDR1 MNHEY, CDR2 SMNVEV (reference sequence). The chain's CDR3 is CASRETGLLGEQYF. CDR3 bases: TGTGCCAGCAGGGAGACAGGGCTTCTAGGCGAGCAGTACTTC.

The genes are TRBV21-1 and TRBJ2-4; no DNA check was done on the table's D call, TRBD2. TRBV21-1 is listed as a pseudogene. This CDR3 spans 17 amino acids. In DNA form, the CDR3 reads TGTGCCAGCAGCAAAGAAGAAGCTCCCCTAGCCAAAAACATTCAGTACTTC. Residues: CASSKEEAPLAKNIQYF.

The chain links TRBV5-1 to TRBJ2-7; D is undetermined. The CDR3 is made up of 11 amino acids. The V gene lost 3 bases and the J gene lost 4 bases, with 5 bases spanning the gap. Looked up from germline, CDR1 is SGHRS and CDR2 is YFSETQ. CDR3: CASSSGYEQYF. CDR3 nucleotides: TGCGCCAGCAGCTCAGGATACGAGCAGTACTTC.